This T cell receptor (beta chain) was sequenced in a study of cytomegalovirus exposure and HLA in healthy donors listed by TCRdb under 2017. Describing the broader study: According to an earlier analysis of 587 of the donors, about 170 million T cells yielded 95 million to 140 million unique TCR beta sequences and around 300 Gb of sequence data. Approximately 310 gigabases of sequencing data and tens of millions of unique TCR sequences made up an early release that covered several hundred HLA-typed donors. Of the approximately 400 genotyped donors, 80% to 90% were placed in the genetic ancestry cluster associated with self-reported Caucasian donors. The aim of the study was to test whether cataloging public T cell receptors could identify signatures of past pathogen exposure. Using immunosequencing, the study profiled T cell repertoires from fewer than 700 subjects and related those repertoires to cytomegalovirus serostatus. In addition to the first cohort of 666 subjects, a separate validation cohort of around 110 different subjects was used. The study combined high-throughput TCR immunosequencing, statistical association of individual TCRs with disease status, and machine learning to predict cytomegalovirus infection status. In a later analysis, previously published TCR beta repertoires from hundreds of donors were re-analyzed and high-resolution HLA genotyping was added so that TCR occurrence patterns could be studied. Rather than drawing on any new phenotypic data, the later analysis identified candidate immune exposures from TCR beta sequences and the way those sequences occurred across donors. In an earlier analysis of a few hundred of the donors, high-throughput TCR beta sequencing was used to judge whether each TCR beta V gene segment behaved as functional or pseudogenic. Donor age, sex, ethnicity and CMV serostatus were compiled together with the repertoire data. A later genetic analysis took genome-wide SNP genotypes for 398 of the 666 donors and used that subset as a discovery cohort. All discovery cohort repertoires had been generated on a single sequencing platform. HLA typing covered class I and class II loci at four-digit resolution. The number of typed donors differed by locus: about 620-630 for A, B, C, DRB1 and DQB1; 522 for DQA1; some 610 for DPA1; and around 470 for DPB1. Four or five DR-DQ haplotypes were handled as single units for association and clustering, since linkage in the cohort was strong. Among a few hundred genotyped donors of the cohort, an average of around 240,000 unique TCR beta nucleotide sequences were sequenced per donor, around 20% of them non-productive.

In the case of this clone: This clone's antigen is unknown. One base away there is no much larger clone; base qualities are not given.

The cohort consisted of hundreds of healthy bone marrow donors. All cohort members were sampled while nominally healthy, although unrecorded immune exposures were likely present. The donor tested CMV seropositive and was one of the 289 seropositive cohort members. Every donor gave a peripheral blood sample, and the peripheral blood mononuclear cells from that sample were used for TCR beta sequencing. The Qiagen DNeasy Blood Extraction Kit was used to extract genomic DNA from the blood cell samples. Overall results and qualifications from the work: In vitro tests confirmed that a few of the cytomegalovirus-associated TCR beta chains recognize cytomegalovirus antigens. In a later analysis, more than 15,000 TCR beta sequences were associated with specific HLA alleles at a false discovery rate of 0.05. In a later genetic analysis, fewer N-insertions in productive TCRs were reported among donors in an Asian-associated ancestry cluster than the roughly 640-donor mean. In a later analysis, TCR association rates were found to vary across HLA loci, with the most associated TCRs seen for DRB1 alleles and the fewest for HLA-C alleles. Because HLA typing was unavailable for some donors at each locus, only the typed subset was used in association tests. Cytomegalovirus status was reported to be diagnosed by the classifier with high specificity and sensitivity in both the original and validation cohorts. While some public TCRs were present in many individuals, most TCR sequences turned up only very rarely across donors. The cohort was sequenced for TCR beta chains only, and without alpha or paired-chain data the features that could be detected were limited. According to a later analysis, parvovirus B19, influenza, CMV and Epstein-Barr virus appeared linked to several top co-occurrence clusters. The 87-base-pair reads could not distinguish some IMGT-functional V segments, including TRBV6-2 and TRBV6-3, so those segments were excluded. Compared with equally common non-associated chains, HLA-associated TCR beta chains in a later analysis were more clonally expanded and had lower generation probabilities. It was suggested by the authors that the approach could potentially be generalized to other disease states and immunological phenotypes. When HLA alleles, especially DR and DQ, strongly co-occurred, TCR associations were difficult to assign to individual alleles. The only immune exposure information available for the cohort was CMV serostatus. An association between a missense DCLRE1C variant and V-gene and J-gene trimming of TCR beta chains was found in a later genetic analysis and replicated in an independent cohort. In a later analysis, most CMV-associated TCR beta chains were found to appear HLA-restricted, with HLA associations seemingly driven largely by CMV exposure. A further reported finding was that TCR beta sequences accurately predicted the HLA-A and HLA-B alleles for most subjects in the first cohort. Presence/absence analyses assumed roughly uniform sequencing depth across donors, an assumption that may not hold. The earlier analysis of approximately 590 of the donors excluded roughly 17 rarely observed V segments, including chromosome 9 orphons, because counts were too low. Correlated functional status among segregating V segments might be attributable to linkage disequilibrium, but an unknown experimental factor could not be ruled out. A cluster of highly shared sequence variants was judged likely to be a technical artifact of the sequencing pipeline. The study gave a list of around 170 TCR beta chains associated with cytomegalovirus. In an earlier analysis of fewer than 750 of the donors, most TCR beta V segments were observed in productive rearrangements about 87% or about 30% of the time, broadly matching IMGT annotations.

The library was built by means of the immunoSEQ multiplex PCR assay. For the multiplex PCR, a mixture combining 60 forward primers for TCR Vbeta segments and 13 reverse primers for TCR Jbeta segments was used. Amplification of the CDR3 region of rearranged TCR beta genes was performed with a multiplex PCR assay on genomic DNA. The Illumina HiSeq System was used to sequence the amplified TCR beta libraries as 87-base-pair reads. The paper's data handling went like this. A later analysis counted approximately 74 million unique TCR beta chains across the 666 repertoires, and 10 million to 11 million of these chains were shared by at least two donors. A nearest-neighbor algorithm error-corrected the raw reads and collapsed the reads into unique sequences, merging closely related sequences to remove PCR and sequencing errors. To assign V, D and J gene segments, CDR3 sequences were aligned to IMGT reference sequences. For a sequence to be retained, a match of at least six nucleotides to both a V gene segment and a J gene segment was required. Rearrangements were called productive when the CDR3 lacked stop codons and stayed in frame with V and J; all others were non-productive. Following IMGT convention, CDR3 was defined as the stretch from the second conserved V-encoded cysteine to the conserved J-encoded phenylalanine. The earlier analysis of 550 to 650 of the donors excluded any sequence lacking an unambiguous match to a single V gene segment. An earlier analysis of just under 600 of the donors called V segments functional above 56.7% productive rearrangements and segregating when the between-donor standard deviation exceeded 5%. A statistical classification framework was built to diagnose cytomegalovirus status from the catalog of TCR beta chain sequences. In a later analysis, TCR nucleotide sequences were compared against IMGT/GENE-DB human TR gene sequences so that V and J genes could be assigned. In a later analysis, CDR3 sequences and most-parsimonious VDJ recombination scenarios were assigned using the TCRdist pipeline. In a later analysis, each TCR beta chain was defined by its CDR3 amino acid sequence together with its V-gene family, and reads lacking a unique V-gene family were excluded. A later analysis removed over 500 highly shared, low-generation-probability nucleotide sequences to deal with suspected cross-contamination and a sequencing artifact. For each public chain, a later analysis derived a clonal expansion index from normalized ranks of inferred template counts within each repertoire. In a later analysis, generation probabilities were computed with a VDJ recombination model fitted to out-of-frame rearrangements, and the resulting probabilities were checked against IGoR. In a later analysis, hypergeometric tests were used to score TCR-TCR, TCR-HLA and TCR-CMV co-occurrence, with a repertoire-size bias correction applied to TCR pairs. To estimate false discovery rates, a later analysis permuted the HLA or CMV assignments 20 times. In a later analysis, co-occurring TCRs were grouped using DBSCAN, and TCRdist sequence similarity was added for clustering within HLA-allele-positive subsets. Repertoires with fewer than 30,000 or more than 120,000 public chains, plus five repertoires with anomalous nucleotide sharing, were excluded from co-occurrence clustering. This immuneACCESS table, as held by TCRdb, lists in-frame sequences with V and J called but not all clones. Of the missing ones, under half trace to an unresolved V gene in checked studies; the others have no known cause. That table is the source of V, J and clone size, and D and trimming were worked out from the DNA. Present in this sample are around 92,000 clones, roughly 74% of which were seen just once. The ten largest make up roughly 3% of the sample.

V is pared back by 1 base and J by 10 bases, with 15 bases lying between the germline termini. The CDR3 runs 14 amino acids, cysteine and phenylalanine included. Just the 42-base CDR3 DNA is kept, in frame starting at base 1. Based on the germline V gene, the CDR1 and CDR2 sequences are SGDLS and YYNGEE. The chain couples TRBV9 to TRBJ1-5, with no confidently assigned D gene. The origin of this receptor is a female donor in good health and CMV-seropositive. Material for sequencing was PBMCs. The CDR3 protein: CASSVSAGIGPQHF. The sequenced DNA is TGTGCCAGCAGCGTATCGGCGGGGATCGGCCCCCAGCATTTT. The full variable domain, with segments outside the CDR3 supplied by the reference TRBV9 and TRBJ1-5 proteins, appears as DSGVTQTPKHLITATGQRVTLRCSPRSGDLSVYWYQQSLDQGLQFLIQYYNGEERAKGNILERFSAQQFPDLHSELNLSSLELGDSALYFCASSVSAGIGPQHFGDGTRLSIL.